This TCR beta chain was identified in a study of cytomegalovirus exposure and HLA in healthy donors. Study-level points and caveats: A later analysis reportedly found that, within productive TCRs, an Asian-associated ancestry cluster had fewer N-insertions than the mean observed across the 666 donors.

Trimming took 3 bases from V and 3 from J, leaving 15 bases between them. Per the germline V gene, CDR1 is SNHLY and CDR2 is FYNNEI. This CDR3 has 16 amino acids. A multiplex PCR was run with 60 Vbeta primers and 13 Jbeta primers. This table comes from immunoSEQ multiplex PCR, and its TCRdb copy is limited to in-frame clones, with some not included. Of 170,000 or so clones in the sample, more than 60% were seen once. For this clone: Its antigen is undetermined.

This receptor was obtained from a woman between 25 and 40 years old in good health and CMV-seronegative. Sequencing was performed on PBMCs. V usage is TRBV2 and J usage is TRBJ1-3; D ambiguous. The CDR3 protein is CASSDLPGFGGNTIYF. DNA for the CDR3: TGTGCCAGCAGTGATTTGCCGGGTTTCGGTGGAAACACCATATATTTT.